This T cell receptor beta chain originates from a study of T cell clonotyping in hematopoietic cell transplantation. The study's findings and limits: Cells were unsorted, so CD4 and CD8 contributions were not separated. At the given depth, recipient repertoires were over 95% de novo clonotypes. Higher Inverse Simpson Index values in graft donor and pretransplant recipient predicted broader posttransplant TCR diversity.

Samples: about 28 days before transplant, then days 30, 100 and 180 after. Using immunoSEQ multiplex PCR, the repertoire was profiled, and TCRdb retains in-frame clones only, with some absent. This sample has 11,000 to 15,000 clones, with around 84% found just once. The CDR3 contains 14 residues. V dropped 3 bases and J dropped 3; count of bases not matched to a gene: 2. Germline CDR1 reads SGDLS; CDR2 reads YYNGEE. About this clone itself: Antigen: not known.

Material: PBMCs, obtained 100 days after allogeneic stem cell transplant. The receptor was isolated from a male patient in his forties or fifties who had an allogeneic stem cell transplant from an unrelated donor, so T cells may come from the graft donor. Some clones in this sample may be carry-over from other donors' samples. This sequence joins TRBV9 and TRBJ2-7; 11 nucleotides match TRBD1. The CDR3 DNA follows: TGTGCCAGCAGCGCCGGGACAGGGGGCTACGAGCAGTACTTC. This gives the protein CASSAGTGGYEQYF.